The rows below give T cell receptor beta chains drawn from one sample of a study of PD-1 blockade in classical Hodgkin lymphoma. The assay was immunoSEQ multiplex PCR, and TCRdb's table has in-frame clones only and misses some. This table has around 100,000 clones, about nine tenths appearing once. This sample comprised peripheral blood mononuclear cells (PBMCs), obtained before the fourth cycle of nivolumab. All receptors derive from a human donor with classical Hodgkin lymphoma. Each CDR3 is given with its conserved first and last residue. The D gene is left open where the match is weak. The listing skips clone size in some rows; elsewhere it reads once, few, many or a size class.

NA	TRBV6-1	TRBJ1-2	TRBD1	TGTGCCGCAACGACAGGGACCGTGTATGGCTACACCTTC	CAATTGTVYGYTF
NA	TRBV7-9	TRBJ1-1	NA	TGTGCCAGCAGCTTAGCAAGCGGACTCACTGAAGCTTTCTTT	CASSLASGLTEAFF
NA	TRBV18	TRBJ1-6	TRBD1	TGTGCCAGCACCACAGGGGGCCTTGATTCACCCCTCCACTTT	CASTTGGLDSPLHF
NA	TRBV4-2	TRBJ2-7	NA	TGTGCCAGCAGCCAAGTAAATCGCGAGCAGTACTTC	CASSQVNREQYF
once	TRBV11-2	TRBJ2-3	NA	TGTGCCAGCCCGCCGGGGGTCGAAGATACGCAGTATTTT	CASPPGVEDTQYF
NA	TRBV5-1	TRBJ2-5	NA	TGCGCCAGCAGCTTGGCCGGTAGGTTACTTCAAGAGACCCAGTACTTC	CASSLAGRLLQETQYF
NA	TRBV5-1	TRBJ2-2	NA	TGCGCCAGCAGCTTGTTTGGGACCGGGGAGCTGTTTTTT	CASSLFGTGELFF
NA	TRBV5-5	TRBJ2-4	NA	TGTGCCAGCAGCTCCGGGACAAGCAAAAACATTCAGTACTTC	CASSSGTSKNIQYF
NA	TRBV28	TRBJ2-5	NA	TGTGCCAGCACCTCGGACCAAGAGACCCAGTACTTC	CASTSDQETQYF
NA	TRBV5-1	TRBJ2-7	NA	TGCGCCAGCAGCTTTAGTTACGGAGCCTACGAGCAGTACTTC	CASSFSYGAYEQYF
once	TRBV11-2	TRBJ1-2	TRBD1	TGTGCCAGCAATCGTATTTTGGAGGGGGCTTACTATGGCTACACCTTC	CASNRILEGAYYGYTF
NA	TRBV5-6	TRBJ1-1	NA	TGTGCCAGCAGCTCGTCACTTCGGGGGGCTTTCTTT	CASSSSLRGAFF
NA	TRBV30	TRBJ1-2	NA	TGTGCCTGGAGTACGGCTGCTAACTATGGCTACACCTTC	CAWSTAANYGYTF
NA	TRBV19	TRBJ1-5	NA	TGTGCCAGTAGTATAGTAGGCACTAATCAGCCCCAGCATTTT	CASSIVGTNQPQHF
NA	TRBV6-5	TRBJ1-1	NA	TGTGCCAGCAGTTACTCGATGTACGGACAGAACACTGAAGCTTTCTTT	CASSYSMYGQNTEAFF
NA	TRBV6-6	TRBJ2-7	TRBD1	TGTGCCAGCAGTCACCGGGACAGCTCCTACGAGCAGTACTTC	CASSHRDSSYEQYF
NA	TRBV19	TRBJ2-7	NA	TGTGCCAGTAGTATAGTTGGGACTGACGAGCAGTACTTC	CASSIVGTDEQYF
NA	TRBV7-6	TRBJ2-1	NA	TGTGCCAGCAGCGCCACCCTCGGACAGCGTCGATACAATGAGCAGTTCTTC	CASSATLGQRRYNEQFF
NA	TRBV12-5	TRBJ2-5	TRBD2	TGTGCTAGTTCTCTTAGCGGGGGGGCCCCAGAGACCCAGTACTTC	CASSLSGGAPETQYF
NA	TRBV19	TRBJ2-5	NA	TGTGCCAGTAGTATTTGGGCAGGGGAAGAGACCCAGTACTTC	CASSIWAGEETQYF
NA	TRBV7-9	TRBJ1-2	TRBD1	TGTGCCAGCAGCTTCCAGGGGGCGCCTGGCTACACCTTC	CASSFQGAPGYTF
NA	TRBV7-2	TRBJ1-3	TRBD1	TGTGCCAGCAGCTTAGGGACAGGGGCTGGAAACACCATATATTTT	CASSLGTGAGNTIYF
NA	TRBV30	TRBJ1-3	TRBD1	TGTGCCTGGAAGAGACAGGGGGCTGGAAACACCATATATTTT	CAWKRQGAGNTIYF
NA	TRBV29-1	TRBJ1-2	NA	TGCAGCGTTGAAGATCTATCGGAGACGGGAAGGTATGGCTACACCTTC	CSVEDLSETGRYGYTF
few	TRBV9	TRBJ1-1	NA	TGTGCCAGCAGCGTAGCCGAAGGCGGGAACACTGAAGCTTTCTTT	CASSVAEGGNTEAFF
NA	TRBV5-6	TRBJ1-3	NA	TGTGCCAGCAGCTTGGTGGACAGCCGCTCTGGAAACACCATATATTTT	CASSLVDSRSGNTIYF
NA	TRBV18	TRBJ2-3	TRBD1	TGTGCCAGCTCACCACGACAGGGCAAGGCAGATACGCAGTATTTT	CASSPRQGKADTQYF
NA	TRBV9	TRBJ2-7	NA	TGTGCCAGCAGCCTGGAGGGACAGTTCTCCTACGAGCAGTACTTC	CASSLEGQFSYEQYF
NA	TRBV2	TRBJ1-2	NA	TGTGCCAGCAGTGAACTTTTAGGGATTGAGGGCTACACCTTC	CASSELLGIEGYTF
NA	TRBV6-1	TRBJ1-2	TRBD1	TGTGCCAGCAGAATAGGGGGCCATGGCTACACCTTC	CASRIGGHGYTF
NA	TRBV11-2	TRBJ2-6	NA	TGTGCCAGCAGCTCCCCCAGGGGTTTTGGGGCCAACGTCCTGACTTTC	CASSSPRGFGANVLTF
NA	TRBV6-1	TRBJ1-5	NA	TGTGCCAGCACTAGGGGTTATAGCAATCAGCCCCAGCATTTT	CASTRGYSNQPQHF
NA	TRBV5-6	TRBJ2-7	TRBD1	TGTGCCAGCAGCCCGGGACAGGGTATTGGAGAGCAGTACTTC	CASSPGQGIGEQYF
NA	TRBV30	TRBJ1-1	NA	TGTGCCTGGAGTCCCTCGGGGCGGAACACTGAAGCTTTCTTT	CAWSPSGRNTEAFF
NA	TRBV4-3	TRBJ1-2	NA	TGCGCCAGCAGCCAATATACAGCCTCATATGGCTACACCTTC	CASSQYTASYGYTF
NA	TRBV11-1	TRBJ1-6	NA	TGTGCCAGCAGCTTAGGGGGGGCAGGGAAACCCCTCCACTTT	CASSLGGAGKPLHF
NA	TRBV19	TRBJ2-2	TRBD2	TGTGCCAGTTTAAACCCGGGACTAGCGGGATCCCTGAACACCGGGGAGCTGTTTTTT	CASLNPGLAGSLNTGELFF
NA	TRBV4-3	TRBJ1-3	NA	TGCGCCAGCAGCCAAGATCCCCACCGGACATATGGAAACACCATATATTTT	CASSQDPHRTYGNTIYF
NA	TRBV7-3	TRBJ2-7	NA	TGTGCCAGCAGCGCTAAGGGCGGAGGGGACTCGTCCCTCTCCTACGAGCAGTACTTC	CASSAKGGGDSSLSYEQYF
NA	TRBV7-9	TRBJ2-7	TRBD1	TGTGCCAGCAGCTGGGGACAGACCTACGAGCAGTACTTC	CASSWGQTYEQYF
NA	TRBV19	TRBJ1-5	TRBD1	TGTGCCAGTAGTACAAACCGGGACAGGGGGCAAGTAAGCAATCAGCCCCAGCATTTT	CASSTNRDRGQVSNQPQHF
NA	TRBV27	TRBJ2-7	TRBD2	TGTGCCAGCAGTCTGGAGGCGGGGGACTACGAGCAGTACTTC	CASSLEAGDYEQYF
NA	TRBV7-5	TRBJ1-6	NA	TGTGCCAGAAGGACGGAATCCAATTCACCCCTCCACTTT	CARRTESNSPLHF
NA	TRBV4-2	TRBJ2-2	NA	TGTGCCAGCAGCCAAGATACCGGGTCATACACCGGGGAGCTGTTTTTT	CASSQDTGSYTGELFF
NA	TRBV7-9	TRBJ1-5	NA	TGTGCCAGCAGCGCCAACAGGGTTCAGCCCCAGCATTTT	CASSANRVQPQHF
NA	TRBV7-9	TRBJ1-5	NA	TGTGCCAGCAGCTTAGCGGCAGGTAATCAGCCCCAGCATTTT	CASSLAAGNQPQHF
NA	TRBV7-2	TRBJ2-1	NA	TGTGCCAGCAGCTTAGGAGAGTTGTTCGATGAGCAGTTCTTC	CASSLGELFDEQFF
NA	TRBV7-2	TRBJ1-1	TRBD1	TGTGCCAGCGAAAAAGGACAGGGCGTGAACACTGAAGCTTTCTTT	CASEKGQGVNTEAFF
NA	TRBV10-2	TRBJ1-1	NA	TGCGCCAGCAGCCCCTTTGAGGGGACTGAAGCTTTCTTT	CASSPFEGTEAFF
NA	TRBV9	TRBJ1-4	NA	TGTGCCAGCAGCGTGGGGGAGGCAACTAATGAAAAACTGTTTTTT	CASSVGEATNEKLFF
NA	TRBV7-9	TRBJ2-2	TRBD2	TGTGCCATCTCCGCGGGGGGGAACACCGGGGAGCTGTTTTTT	CAISAGGNTGELFF
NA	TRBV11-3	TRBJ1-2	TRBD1	TGTGCCAGCAGCACTGGACAGGGGAGGGGCTACACCTTC	CASSTGQGRGYTF
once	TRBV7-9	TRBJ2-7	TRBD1	TGTGCCAGCAGCCCACGCTTCGGACAGGGGGCCTACGAGCAGTACTTC	CASSPRFGQGAYEQYF